This is a list of T cell receptor beta chains from one sample in a study of blood T cell repertoires in COVID-19. The assay was immunoSEQ multiplex PCR, and TCRdb's table has in-frame clones only and misses some. The sample lists approximately 500,000 clones; around 90% were seen once. The sample consisted of peripheral blood. The receptor set was obtained from a woman in her fifties or sixties with COVID-19, enrolled during active disease. CDR3s include the opening cysteine and the closing phenylalanine or tryptophan. Each record gives: D gene, J gene, V gene, clone size, CDR3 DNA, CDR3 protein. A D gene is named only where the DNA matches it firmly. Rows may omit the clone size; those that give it use once, few, many or a size class.

d_gene: TRBD1
j_gene: TRBJ1-2
v_gene: TRBV19
abundance: NA
CDR3nt: TGTGCCAGTAGTGCGGAAAGACAGGGCATCAGCTATGGCTACACCTTC
CDR3aa: CASSAERQGISYGYTF

d_gene: NA
j_gene: TRBJ1-2
v_gene: TRBV5-4
abundance: once
CDR3nt: TGTGCCAGCAGCTTGGGAGCAGGGGTGGACTATGGCTACACCTTC
CDR3aa: CASSLGAGVDYGYTF

d_gene: NA
j_gene: TRBJ1-2
v_gene: TRBV28
abundance: NA
CDR3nt: TGTGCCAGCAGTCGGGAACAGATAATTTATGGCTACACCTTC
CDR3aa: CASSREQIIYGYTF

d_gene: NA
j_gene: TRBJ1-1
v_gene: TRBV10-3
abundance: NA
CDR3nt: TGTGCCATCAAAGGGGAAGGTACTGAAGCTTTCTTT
CDR3aa: CAIKGEGTEAFF

d_gene: NA
j_gene: TRBJ1-1
v_gene: TRBV5-1
abundance: NA
CDR3nt: TGCGCCAGCAGCCCACAGGCTGGGGCCATGAACACTGAAGCTTTCTTT
CDR3aa: CASSPQAGAMNTEAFF

d_gene: NA
j_gene: TRBJ1-2
v_gene: TRBV6-5
abundance: NA
CDR3nt: TGTGCCAGCCATCAGGCCGGGAGGGGGAAGGGCTACACCTTC
CDR3aa: CASHQAGRGKGYTF

d_gene: NA
j_gene: TRBJ2-3
v_gene: TRBV7-9
abundance: NA
CDR3nt: TGTGCCAGCAGCTCCGGGATTAGAGATACGCAGTATTTT
CDR3aa: CASSSGIRDTQYF

d_gene: NA
j_gene: TRBJ1-5
v_gene: TRBV7-2
abundance: NA
CDR3nt: TGTGCCAGCAGCTACCAGGGAAATCAGCCCCAGCATTTT
CDR3aa: CASSYQGNQPQHF

d_gene: NA
j_gene: TRBJ1-2
v_gene: TRBV11-2
abundance: NA
CDR3nt: TGTGCCAGCAGCTTTGATAGCGGTAACTATGGCTACACCTTC
CDR3aa: CASSFDSGNYGYTF

d_gene: TRBD1
j_gene: TRBJ1-6
v_gene: TRBV18
abundance: NA
CDR3nt: TGTGCCAGCTCACACGGACAGGGCGCCTATAATTCACCCCTCCACTTT
CDR3aa: CASSHGQGAYNSPLHF

d_gene: TRBD1
j_gene: TRBJ1-1
v_gene: TRBV30
abundance: NA
CDR3nt: TGTGCCTGGACGTTATTTGGACAGGGGAACACTGAAGCTTTCTTT
CDR3aa: CAWTLFGQGNTEAFF

d_gene: NA
j_gene: TRBJ1-1
v_gene: TRBV6-6
abundance: few
CDR3nt: TGTGCCAGCAGCCAAAAGAGGTCCGACACTGAAGCTTTCTTT
CDR3aa: CASSQKRSDTEAFF

d_gene: TRBD1
j_gene: TRBJ1-6
v_gene: TRBV28
abundance: once
CDR3nt: TGTGCCAGCAGTCCGGGGGACAGGGGTTCACCCCTCCACTTT
CDR3aa: CASSPGDRGSPLHF

d_gene: NA
j_gene: TRBJ2-7
v_gene: TRBV18
abundance: NA
CDR3nt: TGTGCCAGCTCACCCGGGACTGCGGCGGAGCAGTACTTC
CDR3aa: CASSPGTAAEQYF

d_gene: NA
j_gene: TRBJ1-5
v_gene: TRBV28
abundance: NA
CDR3nt: TGTTCCACATCGGGGCAGGGGAAGGCCCAGCCCCAGCATTTT
CDR3aa: CSTSGQGKAQPQHF

d_gene: NA
j_gene: TRBJ2-3
v_gene: TRBV30
abundance: NA
CDR3nt: TGTGCCTGGAGGATTCCGGGAACAGATACGCAGTATTTT
CDR3aa: CAWRIPGTDTQYF

d_gene: NA
j_gene: TRBJ1-6
v_gene: TRBV5-6
abundance: NA
CDR3nt: TGTGCCAGCAGCCTGGGACTCGCGGGATCCTATAATTCACCCCTCCACTTT
CDR3aa: CASSLGLAGSYNSPLHF

d_gene: TRBD1
j_gene: TRBJ1-2
v_gene: TRBV20-1
abundance: NA
CDR3nt: TGCAGTGCTAGTTCAGGGGGCGCGGATGGCTACACCTTC
CDR3aa: CSASSGGADGYTF

d_gene: NA
j_gene: TRBJ1-2
v_gene: TRBV19
abundance: once
CDR3nt: TGTGCCAGTAGTCCCGGGGCAGGCGGAGGGAACTATGGCTACACCTTC
CDR3aa: CASSPGAGGGNYGYTF

d_gene: NA
j_gene: TRBJ1-4
v_gene: TRBV5-1
abundance: once
CDR3nt: TGCGCCAGCAGCCTCGACAGAAGTAATGAAAAACTGTTTTTT
CDR3aa: CASSLDRSNEKLFF

d_gene: NA
j_gene: TRBJ2-4
v_gene: TRBV20-1
abundance: NA
CDR3nt: TGCAGTGCTAGTGATATCCTAGCCAAAAACATTCAGTACTTC
CDR3aa: CSASDILAKNIQYF

d_gene: NA
j_gene: TRBJ2-3
v_gene: TRBV27
abundance: NA
CDR3nt: TGTGCCACTAAAATGGGGAGTATTAGCACAGATACGCAGTATTTT
CDR3aa: CATKMGSISTDTQYF

d_gene: TRBD1
j_gene: TRBJ1-4
v_gene: TRBV3-1/TRBV3-2
abundance: NA
CDR3nt: TGTGCCAGCAGCCCGGGACAGGGGATAAGTGAAAAACTGTTTTTT
CDR3aa: CASSPGQGISEKLFF

d_gene: NA
j_gene: TRBJ2-7
v_gene: TRBV5-5
abundance: NA
CDR3nt: TGTGCCAGCAGCTTGGAGGACTTGCGGTCCTACGAGCAGTACTTC
CDR3aa: CASSLEDLRSYEQYF

d_gene: TRBD1
j_gene: TRBJ2-2
v_gene: TRBV2
abundance: few
CDR3nt: TGTGCCAGCCGGACTGGACAGGGGTTCACCGGGGAGCTGTTTTTT
CDR3aa: CASRTGQGFTGELFF

d_gene: NA
j_gene: TRBJ1-5
v_gene: TRBV27
abundance: NA
CDR3nt: TGTGCCAGCAGTTTTAACTCTGGCGGTCAGCCCCAGCATTTT
CDR3aa: CASSFNSGGQPQHF

d_gene: TRBD1
j_gene: TRBJ1-4
v_gene: TRBV11-2
abundance: once
CDR3nt: TGTGCCAGCAGCCCCTCGGACAGGGGAGGTGAAAAACTGTTTTTT
CDR3aa: CASSPSDRGGEKLFF

d_gene: TRBD1
j_gene: TRBJ2-1
v_gene: TRBV24-1
abundance: NA
CDR3nt: TGTGCCACCACCGGGACAGGCTACAATGAGCAGTTCTTC
CDR3aa: CATTGTGYNEQFF

d_gene: NA
j_gene: TRBJ1-1
v_gene: TRBV7-8
abundance: NA
CDR3nt: TGTGCCAGCAGTTTTGACAGCCCGACTGAAGCTTTCTTT
CDR3aa: CASSFDSPTEAFF

d_gene: NA
j_gene: TRBJ1-2
v_gene: TRBV27
abundance: NA
CDR3nt: TGTGCCAGCAGTTTATCGAGGTCAGGGGCATATGGCTACACCTTC
CDR3aa: CASSLSRSGAYGYTF

d_gene: NA
j_gene: TRBJ1-1
v_gene: TRBV5-1
abundance: NA
CDR3nt: TGCGCCAGCAGCTTGGATGGTGGGCAGGGAACTTTCTTT
CDR3aa: CASSLDGGQGTFF

d_gene: TRBD1
j_gene: TRBJ1-2
v_gene: TRBV14
abundance: NA
CDR3nt: TGTGCCAGCAGCCTCAGTCAGGGGGTGCAACTCGAGGAGGCGTATGGCTACACCTTC
CDR3aa: CASSLSQGVQLEEAYGYTF

d_gene: NA
j_gene: TRBJ2-7
v_gene: TRBV15
abundance: NA
CDR3nt: TGTGCCACCAGCAGAGATCGGACAGCCGAGCAGTACTTC
CDR3aa: CATSRDRTAEQYF

d_gene: TRBD2
j_gene: TRBJ2-1
v_gene: TRBV6-2/TRBV6-3
abundance: NA
CDR3nt: TGTGCCAGCAGCCCCCGGACTAGCGGGTTGATCTCCTACAATGAGCAGTTCTTC
CDR3aa: CASSPRTSGLISYNEQFF

d_gene: NA
j_gene: TRBJ2-7
v_gene: TRBV5-6
abundance: NA
CDR3nt: TGTGCCAGCAGCTTGGCGCCAGGTTCGCATGAGCAGTACTTC
CDR3aa: CASSLAPGSHEQYF

d_gene: NA
j_gene: TRBJ1-2
v_gene: TRBV28
abundance: NA
CDR3nt: TGTGCCAGCAGTCCTCAGGGTCCTGGCTACACCTTC
CDR3aa: CASSPQGPGYTF

d_gene: NA
j_gene: TRBJ1-1
v_gene: TRBV7-9
abundance: NA
CDR3nt: TGTGCCAGCAGCCCTCTAATGAACACTGAAGCTTTCTTT
CDR3aa: CASSPLMNTEAFF

d_gene: TRBD2
j_gene: TRBJ2-2
v_gene: TRBV10-2
abundance: NA
CDR3nt: TGCGCCAGCAGTGACTTCGGGGGGACCGGGGAGCTGTTTTTT
CDR3aa: CASSDFGGTGELFF

d_gene: NA
j_gene: TRBJ1-4
v_gene: TRBV19
abundance: NA
CDR3nt: TGTGCCAGTAGTACAACAGGGTATGAAAAACTGTTTTTT
CDR3aa: CASSTTGYEKLFF

d_gene: TRBD1
j_gene: TRBJ1-2
v_gene: TRBV28
abundance: NA
CDR3nt: TGTGCCAGCAGCTCCCCGGACAGGGTACATGGCTACACCTTC
CDR3aa: CASSSPDRVHGYTF

d_gene: NA
j_gene: TRBJ2-7
v_gene: TRBV6-5
abundance: NA
CDR3nt: TGTGCCAGCAGTTACTCGAGCAGGGGAATCGAGCAGTACTTC
CDR3aa: CASSYSSRGIEQYF

d_gene: NA
j_gene: TRBJ1-6
v_gene: TRBV6-5
abundance: once
CDR3nt: TGTGCCAGCAGTTACGGTCAGGCCGGTCCAGGATCACCCCTCCACTTT
CDR3aa: CASSYGQAGPGSPLHF

d_gene: NA
j_gene: TRBJ2-7
v_gene: TRBV6-5
abundance: NA
CDR3nt: TGTGCCAGCATCCAAGGGGTTGAGCAGTACTTC
CDR3aa: CASIQGVEQYF

d_gene: TRBD1
j_gene: TRBJ2-7
v_gene: TRBV5-1
abundance: NA
CDR3nt: TGCGCCGGAGTACAGGGGGCCCCGTACGAGCAGTACTTC
CDR3aa: CAGVQGAPYEQYF

d_gene: TRBD2
j_gene: TRBJ2-3
v_gene: TRBV5-4
abundance: NA
CDR3nt: TGTGCCAGCAGCCCTCGGACTAGCCCAGATACGCAGTATTTT
CDR3aa: CASSPRTSPDTQYF

d_gene: TRBD1
j_gene: TRBJ1-2
v_gene: TRBV25-1
abundance: NA
CDR3nt: TGTGCCAGCAGTGCGGACAGGGACTATGGCTACACCTTC
CDR3aa: CASSADRDYGYTF

d_gene: NA
j_gene: TRBJ2-5
v_gene: TRBV23-1
abundance: NA
CDR3nt: TGCGCCAGCCGAGACTTTGGGGAGACCCAGTACTTC
CDR3aa: CASRDFGETQYF

d_gene: TRBD1
j_gene: TRBJ1-1
v_gene: TRBV5-1
abundance: NA
CDR3nt: TGCGCCAGCAGACTGGGACAGGGGAACACTGAAGCTTTCTTT
CDR3aa: CASRLGQGNTEAFF

d_gene: NA
j_gene: TRBJ1-4
v_gene: TRBV19
abundance: NA
CDR3nt: TGTGCCAGTAGTAAAGGGAGTTTTGCAACTAATGAAAAACTGTTTTTT
CDR3aa: CASSKGSFATNEKLFF

d_gene: TRBD2
j_gene: TRBJ2-1
v_gene: TRBV5-6
abundance: NA
CDR3nt: TGTGCCAGCAGCCCCCCCGGGACTAGCGGGGGGGCCAATGAGCAGTTCTTC
CDR3aa: CASSPPGTSGGANEQFF

d_gene: NA
j_gene: TRBJ1-2
v_gene: TRBV24-1
abundance: NA
CDR3nt: TGTGCCACCAGTGATTCGAGGAGGGCAAACTATGGCTACACCTTC
CDR3aa: CATSDSRRANYGYTF

d_gene: NA
j_gene: TRBJ2-3
v_gene: TRBV7-2
abundance: many
CDR3nt: TGTGCCAGCAGCTTAGCCCGGTCTAGCGCGGATACGCAGTATTTT
CDR3aa: CASSLARSSADTQYF

d_gene: NA
j_gene: TRBJ2-1
v_gene: TRBV5-5
abundance: NA
CDR3nt: TGTGCCAGCAGCTTGGACAGGGACGGCTACAATGAGCAGTTCTTC
CDR3aa: CASSLDRDGYNEQFF

d_gene: NA
j_gene: TRBJ1-2
v_gene: TRBV9
abundance: NA
CDR3nt: TGTGCCAGCAGCGTAGGGCAGCCGGAGGGGTATGGCTACACCTTC
CDR3aa: CASSVGQPEGYGYTF

d_gene: TRBD1
j_gene: TRBJ2-7
v_gene: TRBV6-5
abundance: NA
CDR3nt: TGTGCCAGCAGCCGTGGGACAGGAGCCGACGAGCAGTACTTC
CDR3aa: CASSRGTGADEQYF

d_gene: TRBD2
j_gene: TRBJ2-3
v_gene: TRBV5-1
abundance: NA
CDR3nt: TGCGCCAGCAGCTTGGCCACTAGCGGGTACACAGATACGCAGTATTTT
CDR3aa: CASSLATSGYTDTQYF